These 10 T cell receptor beta chains originate from one sample sequenced in a study of T-cell memory formation after mild COVID-19. TCRdb analysed the 5' RACE reads with MiXCR anew, one entry per CDR3 protein. The repertoire holds approximately 490,000 distinct CDR3 sequences, about 20% seen once, with roughly an eighth in the top ten. Sequencing input: PBMCs or a T cell subset sorted from them (not recorded which). The receptors originated from an adult woman who had mild COVID-19 (a few samples of this study predate the infection). Cell type and time point are not known.

This clonotype was recorded only once. The chain uses TRBV15 and TRBJ1-1; no clear D gene. The germline gives CDR1 LNHNV, CDR2 YYDKDF (reference sequence). This CDR3 contains 14 residues. V lost 3 bases and J 2 bases, leaving 10 bases between the germline ends. CDR3 nucleotide sequence: TGTGCCACCAGCAGGACGGGTACCAACACTGAAGCTTTCTTT. Its protein is CATSRTGTNTEAFF.

The chain couples TRBV24-1 to TRBJ1-1; D is perhaps TRBD1 (5 bases). Germline V gene data show CDR1 as KGHDR and CDR2 as SFDVKD. This CDR3 has 11 residues. The ends were cut back, 5 bases at V and 7 bases at J, with 7 bases in the middle. The CDR3 region is CATSGQGEAFF. The DNA for the CDR3 is TGTGCCACCAGTGGGCAGGGTGAAGCTTTCTTT.

This clonotype was picked up a small number of times. The rearrangement links TRBV7-9 to TRBJ1-1; D uncertain. The CDR3 contains 15 residues. The V gene lost 5 bases and the J gene lost 5 bases, with 18 bases spanning the gap. Germline assignment: CDR1 SEHNR and CDR2 FQNEAQ (reference sequence). CDR3 amino acids: CASSPPSVRATEAFF. Here the CDR3 DNA reads TGTGCCAGCAGCCCCCCAAGTGTTCGGGCGACTGAAGCTTTCTTT.

The chain uses TRBV6-5 and TRBJ2-5, with no clear D. The V gene lost 1 base and the J gene lost 3 bases, with 6 bases spanning the gap. CDR1 is MNHEY, CDR2 SVGAGI, per germline. The CDR3 is made up of 13 amino acids. CDR3 loop: CASSYFREETQYF. The CDR3 coding sequence is TGTGCCAGCAGTTACTTCCGAGAAGAGACCCAGTACTTC.

V usage is TRBV27 and J usage is TRBJ1-1; D is ambiguous. The CDR3 is 14 residues long. Between the trimmed V and J ends, which lost 5 bases and 7 bases, there was a span of 17 bases. Germline loops: CDR1 MNHEY, CDR2 SMNVEV (reference sequence). CDR3 sequence reads: CASSPQPGRVEAFF. CDR3 bases: TGTGCCAGCAGTCCCCAGCCGGGAAGGGTTGAAGCTTTCTTT.

The rearrangement uses TRBV7-9 and TRBJ2-5; D possibly corresponds to TRBD1 (6 bases). Deletions cut 4 bases from V and 4 bases from J, with 16 bases between. This CDR3 contains 15 residues. Germline CDR1 and CDR2: SEHNR and FQNEAQ (reference sequence). CDR3 sequence (DNA): TGTGCCAGCAGCTCTCACCAGGGGTTGGGAGAGACCCAGTACTTC. Translation: CASSSHQGLGETQYF.

The rearrangement links TRBV7-9 to TRBJ1-6; tentatively, D is TRBD1 (5 bases). Between the trimmed V and J ends, which lost 0 bases and 7 bases, there was a span of 10 bases. CDR3 size: 15 residues. Germline V lookup: CDR1 SEHNR, CDR2 FQNEAQ (reference sequence). CDR3 coding DNA: TGTGCCAGCAGCTTAGCGGGCAGGGCCAATTCACCCCTCCACTTT. Translation gives CASSLAGRANSPLHF.

The chain couples TRBV7-9 to TRBJ1-1; D uncertain. CDR1 and CDR2 from the germline V gene are SEHNR and FQNEAQ (reference sequence). The CDR3 spans 14 residues. Trimming took 5 bases from V and 10 from J, leaving 20 bases between them. Written as DNA, the CDR3 is TGTGCCAGCAGCCCGAGGTCCGGCGCCCGGAGAGCTTTCTTT. This encodes CASSPRSGARRAFF.

This clonotype was seen only a few times. V is TRBV20-1 and J is TRBJ2-7; tentatively, D is TRBD2 (6 bases). This CDR3 is 17 amino acids long. V was pared by 0 bases and J by 2 bases, with 20 bases between. Per germline, CDR1 DFQATT and CDR2 SNEGSKA (reference sequence). The DNA of the CDR3 is TGCAGTGCTAGAGATAGGGAGTCGGCGGGGCCTACCTACGAGCAGTACTTC. Amino acid sequence: CSARDRESAGPTYEQYF.

The chain couples TRBV24-1 to TRBJ2-5; D gene uncertain. Trimming pared 7 bases from V and 0 bases from J, leaving 8 bases between. The CDR3 totals 13 residues. Germline loops: CDR1 KGHDR, CDR2 SFDVKD. CDR3 in amino acids: CATSDGYQETQYF. The CDR3 DNA sequence: TGTGCCACCAGCGACGGCTACCAAGAGACCCAGTACTTC.